Listed here are 24 T cell receptor beta chains from one sample, sequenced in a study of T cell repertoires in cytomegalovirus infection. One entry per CDR3 protein results from TCRdb running MiXCR on the reads. The sample yields around 530,000 distinct CDR3 sequences, around 27% seen once. The material sequenced was PBMCs. The receptors stem from a human donor in good health (CMV status not recorded). Some clones in this sample may be carry-over from other donors' samples.

This clonotype was found a few times. The J gene is TRBJ1-2, the V gene TRBV10-3; D not resolved. Germline loops: CDR1 ENHRY, CDR2 SYGVKD. The CDR3 has 13 amino acids. Trimming took 2 bases from V and 2 from J, leaving 6 bases between them. This CDR3 is CAISETVNYGYTF. CDR3 DNA: TGTGCCATCAGTGAGACAGTAAACTATGGCTACACCTTC.

This clonotype was detected a few times. This sequence joins TRBV6-2 or TRBV6-3 and TRBJ2-6; D unresolved. V lost 6 bases, J lost 1 base, and 13 bases lay in between. The CDR3 totals 16 residues. Germline CDR1 MNHEY, CDR2 SVGEGT. The CDR3 DNA sequence: TGTGCCAGCAGCCCATTTGGGTTATCTGGGGCCAACGTCCTGACTTTC. The encoded protein is CASSPFGLSGANVLTF.

The genes are TRBV2 and TRBJ2-2, with a tentative D call TRBD1 (6 bases). This CDR3 comprises 13 residues. V lost 5 bases and J 11 bases, leaving 15 bases between the germline ends. Germline V lookup: CDR1 SNHLY, CDR2 FYNNEI. CDR3 region: CASSQLSGTELFF. The DNA of the CDR3 is TGTGCCAGCAGTCAGCTTTCCGGGACAGAGCTGTTTTTT.

A few counts support this clonotype. The chain links TRBV2 to TRBJ2-1, with TRBD2 identical over 13 bases. CDR1 SNHLY and CDR2 FYNNEI come from the germline V gene. V gave up 6 bases and J gave up 3 bases; unmatched junction bases: 8. This CDR3 has 17 residues. The CDR3 reads CASRSGLAGANYNEQFF. CDR3 nucleotide sequence: TGTGCCAGCAGAAGCGGACTAGCGGGAGCTAACTACAATGAGCAGTTCTTC.

In its sample, this clonotype was seen many times. This chain links TRBV6-5 with TRBJ2-3; D might be TRBD2 (5 bases). The CDR3 extends over 16 amino acids. V lost 0 bases to trimming and J lost 5 bases, with 15 bases between them. Germline V gene data show CDR1 as MNHEY and CDR2 as SVGAGI. The CDR3 loop is CASSYSKRSGVDTQYF. The CDR3 DNA follows: TGTGCCAGCAGTTACTCGAAACGCTCCGGGGTAGATACGCAGTATTTT.

The V call is TRBV4-2, the J call TRBJ2-3, with no clear D. Trimming took 4 bases from V and 3 from J, leaving 17 bases between them. Germline-derived CDR1 and CDR2 are LGHNA and YNFKEQ. CDR3 length: 16 amino acids. CDR3 DNA sequence: TGTGCCAGCAGCCCTGGCCTAGTTACCATGACAGATACGCAGTATTTT. Protein product: CASSPGLVTMTDTQYF.

This clonotype was recorded only once. This chain links TRBV7-2 with TRBJ1-4; D remains ambiguous. Germline CDR1 SGHTA, CDR2 FQGNSA. V dropped 4 bases and J dropped 4 bases, with 13 bases sitting between them. The CDR3 sequence is 15 residues long. CDR3 sequence: CASSSPRSYNEKLFF. As DNA, the CDR3 is TGTGCCAGCAGCTCCCCCCGGAGTTATAATGAAAAACTGTTTTTT.

The genes are TRBV4-1 and TRBJ2-3; tentatively, D is TRBD1 (5 bases). CDR1 MGHRA and CDR2 YSYEKL come from the germline V gene. Trimming pared 1 base from V and 2 bases from J, leaving 10 bases between. The CDR3 has 15 residues. CDR3 coding DNA: TGCGCCAGCAGCCAAGGGACACCTACCACAGATACGCAGTATTTT. Translated, it gives CASSQGTPTTDTQYF.

There are a few counts of this clonotype. The chain is built from TRBV7-9 and TRBJ1-4; 10 positions match TRBD1. The CDR3 is 16 residues long. Unmatched junction bases numbered 5, after V lost 2 bases and J lost 5 bases. Germline CDR1 is SEHNR and CDR2 is FQNEAQ (reference sequence). For the CDR3, the DNA is TGTGCCAGCAGCTTACCTCAGGACAGGGGGAATGAAAAACTGTTTTTT. It is translated as CASSLPQDRGNEKLFF. Using reference TRBV7-9 and TRBJ1-4 for the parts outside the CDR3, the full variable domain is DTGVSQNPRHKITKRGQNVTFRCDPISEHNRLYWYRQTLGQGPEFLTYFQNEAQLEKSRLLSDRFSAERPKGSFSTLEIQRTEQGDSAMYLCASSLPQDRGNEKLFFGSGTQLSVL.

The chain recombines TRBV12-3 or TRBV12-4 with TRBJ1-2; possibly TRBD1 for D (6 bases). The CDR3 length is 12 residues. Between the trimmed V and J ends, which lost 3 bases and 8 bases, there was a span of 10 bases. The CDR3 region has the DNA TGTGCCAGCAGTTTGACAGGACAAGGCTACACCTTC. Translating it yields CASSLTGQGYTF.

The chain couples TRBV28 to TRBJ2-3, with a possible D match to TRBD1 (9 bases). The CDR3 is 16 amino acids. V gave up 6 bases and J gave up 3 bases, with 19 bases separating them. Germline V gene sequence: CDR1 MDHEN, CDR2 SYDVKM. The CDR3 sequence: CASSETGGGGTDTQYF. As DNA, the CDR3 is TGTGCCAGCAGCGAAACAGGGGGCGGGGGGACAGATACGCAGTATTTT.

The V and J genes are TRBV3-1 and TRBJ1-3; D is uncertain. This CDR3 comprises 15 residues. Per the germline V gene, CDR1 is LGHDT and CDR2 is YNNKEL (reference sequence). V lost 3 bases and J 5 bases, leaving 14 bases between the germline ends. The CDR3 is CASSHPRLSRNTIYF. For the CDR3, the DNA is TGTGCCAGCAGCCATCCTCGGCTGTCCCGAAACACCATATATTTT.

The chain employs TRBV28 and TRBJ2-6, with 12 nucleotides matching TRBD1. Germline values: CDR1 MDHEN, CDR2 SYDVKM. The V gene end was trimmed by 5 bases and the J gene end by 2 bases; junction bases not matched to a gene: 4. This CDR3 comprises 17 residues. CDR3 residues: CASSPRDRGPGANVLTF. CDR3 DNA: TGTGCCAGCAGTCCGCGGGACAGGGGGCCTGGGGCCAACGTCCTGACTTTC.

This clonotype was seen repeatedly, ten times or more. The CDR3 loop reads CASSYSGRAGNEQFF. DNA for the CDR3: TGTGCCAGCAGCTACAGCGGGAGGGCAGGAAATGAGCAGTTCTTC. This chain links TRBV12-3 or TRBV12-4 with TRBJ2-1, with 10 bases lining up with TRBD2. The CDR3 spans 15 residues. V shed 6 bases, J shed 7 bases, and the junction held 9 bases outside the gene matches.

This clonotype was observed a few times. The chain carries TRBV7-2 and TRBJ2-3; TRBD2 might be the D (5 bases). The germline gives CDR1 SGHTA, CDR2 FQGNSA. This CDR3 comprises 13 residues. V was cut by 7 bases and J by 2 bases, with 10 bases left in between. CDR3 nucleotide sequence: TGTGCCAGCACCCTGACTATCACAGATACGCAGTATTTT. Protein sequence: CASTLTITDTQYF.

This clonotype was observed at least ten times. The V call is TRBV7-2, the J call TRBJ1-4; 7 bases map to TRBD1. The V segment lost 5 bases and the J segment 8 bases; nucleotides outside the gene matches: 8. This CDR3 spans 14 amino acids. Germline CDR1 reads SGHTA; CDR2 reads FQGNSA. The CDR3 protein is CASSPVKGAEKLFF. The CDR3 region has the DNA TGTGCCAGCAGCCCCGTAAAGGGGGCAGAAAAACTGTTTTTT.

This clonotype was found many times. This rearrangement joins TRBV7-9 to TRBJ2-7, with 8 bases identical to TRBD2. CDR1 is SEHNR, CDR2 FQNEAQ, per germline (reference sequence). V shed 5 bases and J 6 bases; nucleotides not matched to a gene: 9. The length of the CDR3 is 14 residues. The CDR3 DNA follows: TGTGCCAGCAGCACCGGGACTAGATTTTTCGAGCAGTACTTC. Translation gives CASSTGTRFFEQYF.

This clonotype occurred a few times. CDR3 region: CATSDPESGSSYNEQFF. The DNA of the CDR3 is TGTGCCACCAGTGATCCGGAAAGCGGAAGCTCCTACAATGAGCAGTTCTTC. The V gene is TRBV24-1, the J gene TRBJ2-1, with D tentatively TRBD2 (5 bases). There are 17 residues in the CDR3. Trimming shortened V by 3 bases and J by 0 bases, and 14 bases separated the two germline ends. Germline CDR1 reads KGHDR; CDR2 reads SFDVKD.

The chain uses TRBV28 and TRBJ2-7, with 7 bases identical to TRBD1. Trimming at V came to 2 bases and at J to 4 bases, leaving 11 bases not matched to a gene. The V gene's germline CDR1 is MDHEN and CDR2 SYDVKM. The CDR3 spans 16 residues. CDR3 nucleotide sequence: TGTGCCAGCAGTTTAGGGAGCAGGGGGAAGGATTACGAGCAGTACGTC. This gives the protein CASSLGSRGKDYEQYV.

This clonotype was seen more than once but under ten times. The rearrangement uses TRBV28 and TRBJ1-1; D unresolved. CDR3 length: 13 residues. Germline assignment: CDR1 MDHEN and CDR2 SYDVKM. V shed 3 bases and J shed 1 base, with 6 bases lying between them. The CDR3 DNA sequence: TGTGCCAGCAGTTTGGCACCGAACACTGAAGCTTTCTTT. Amino acids: CASSLAPNTEAFF.

The V and J genes are TRBV15 and TRBJ2-1; 9 bases map to TRBD1. Germline values: CDR1 LNHNV, CDR2 YYDKDF (reference sequence). The CDR3 contains 17 residues. J lost 2 bases, V lost 5 bases, and 10 bases had no gene match. The CDR3 nucleotides are TGTGCCACCAGCCGCCACCCCGGGACAGGGCCCTACAATGAGCAGTTCTTC. Protein sequence: CATSRHPGTGPYNEQFF.

The chain recombines TRBV12-3 or TRBV12-4 with TRBJ2-1, with D hard to call. The CDR3 sequence is 12 residues long. V lost 3 bases, J lost 6 bases, and 6 bases lay in between. The CDR3 sequence is CASSFYTNEQFF. The DNA of the CDR3 is TGTGCCAGCAGTTTTTACACCAATGAGCAGTTCTTC.

The rearrangement uses TRBV7-2 and TRBJ2-3; a possible D gene is TRBD2 (7 bases). Trimming removed 5 bases at V and 1 base at J, with 16 bases between. Germline V gene sequence: CDR1 SGHTA, CDR2 FQGNSA. The CDR3 loop spans 16 amino acids. The CDR3 is CASSHEGRGRTDTQYF. The DNA for the CDR3 is TGTGCCAGCAGCCACGAGGGGCGGGGGCGCACAGATACGCAGTATTTT.

This clonotype was counted only a few times. The chain couples TRBV11-2 to TRBJ2-5; 9 nucleotides align to TRBD1. CDR1 and CDR2 (germline): SGHAT, FQNNGV. This CDR3 region has 16 residues. J gave up 0 bases and V 5 bases, and 7 bases lay outside the gene matches. This CDR3 reads CASSLGTGMYQETQYF. DNA of the CDR3: TGTGCCAGCAGCCTAGGGACAGGGATGTACCAAGAGACCCAGTACTTC.